This TCR beta chain was sequenced in a study of blood T cell repertoires in COVID-19. V was pared by 8 bases and J by 2 bases, with 13 bases between. Germline assignment: CDR1 MNHEY and CDR2 SMNVEV (reference sequence). The CDR3 covers 13 residues. As handled by the study authors: Reference gene primer amplification gave nucleated cell count estimates. Assay used: immunoSEQ multiplex PCR; TCRdb lists only in-frame clones, some missing. V and J calls and clone size are given by that table; D and trimming were obtained from the DNA. The table records roughly 150,000 clones, around 86% of them present only once.

The material sequenced was peripheral blood. This chain joins TRBV27 and TRBJ2-7; perhaps TRBD2 as D (5 bases). The TCR sequence derives from a human donor in a cohort sampled during active COVID-19. CDR3 DNA: TGTGCCAGCGGGAGAGGGATGCCCTACGAGCAGTACTTC. As protein: CASGRGMPYEQYF.